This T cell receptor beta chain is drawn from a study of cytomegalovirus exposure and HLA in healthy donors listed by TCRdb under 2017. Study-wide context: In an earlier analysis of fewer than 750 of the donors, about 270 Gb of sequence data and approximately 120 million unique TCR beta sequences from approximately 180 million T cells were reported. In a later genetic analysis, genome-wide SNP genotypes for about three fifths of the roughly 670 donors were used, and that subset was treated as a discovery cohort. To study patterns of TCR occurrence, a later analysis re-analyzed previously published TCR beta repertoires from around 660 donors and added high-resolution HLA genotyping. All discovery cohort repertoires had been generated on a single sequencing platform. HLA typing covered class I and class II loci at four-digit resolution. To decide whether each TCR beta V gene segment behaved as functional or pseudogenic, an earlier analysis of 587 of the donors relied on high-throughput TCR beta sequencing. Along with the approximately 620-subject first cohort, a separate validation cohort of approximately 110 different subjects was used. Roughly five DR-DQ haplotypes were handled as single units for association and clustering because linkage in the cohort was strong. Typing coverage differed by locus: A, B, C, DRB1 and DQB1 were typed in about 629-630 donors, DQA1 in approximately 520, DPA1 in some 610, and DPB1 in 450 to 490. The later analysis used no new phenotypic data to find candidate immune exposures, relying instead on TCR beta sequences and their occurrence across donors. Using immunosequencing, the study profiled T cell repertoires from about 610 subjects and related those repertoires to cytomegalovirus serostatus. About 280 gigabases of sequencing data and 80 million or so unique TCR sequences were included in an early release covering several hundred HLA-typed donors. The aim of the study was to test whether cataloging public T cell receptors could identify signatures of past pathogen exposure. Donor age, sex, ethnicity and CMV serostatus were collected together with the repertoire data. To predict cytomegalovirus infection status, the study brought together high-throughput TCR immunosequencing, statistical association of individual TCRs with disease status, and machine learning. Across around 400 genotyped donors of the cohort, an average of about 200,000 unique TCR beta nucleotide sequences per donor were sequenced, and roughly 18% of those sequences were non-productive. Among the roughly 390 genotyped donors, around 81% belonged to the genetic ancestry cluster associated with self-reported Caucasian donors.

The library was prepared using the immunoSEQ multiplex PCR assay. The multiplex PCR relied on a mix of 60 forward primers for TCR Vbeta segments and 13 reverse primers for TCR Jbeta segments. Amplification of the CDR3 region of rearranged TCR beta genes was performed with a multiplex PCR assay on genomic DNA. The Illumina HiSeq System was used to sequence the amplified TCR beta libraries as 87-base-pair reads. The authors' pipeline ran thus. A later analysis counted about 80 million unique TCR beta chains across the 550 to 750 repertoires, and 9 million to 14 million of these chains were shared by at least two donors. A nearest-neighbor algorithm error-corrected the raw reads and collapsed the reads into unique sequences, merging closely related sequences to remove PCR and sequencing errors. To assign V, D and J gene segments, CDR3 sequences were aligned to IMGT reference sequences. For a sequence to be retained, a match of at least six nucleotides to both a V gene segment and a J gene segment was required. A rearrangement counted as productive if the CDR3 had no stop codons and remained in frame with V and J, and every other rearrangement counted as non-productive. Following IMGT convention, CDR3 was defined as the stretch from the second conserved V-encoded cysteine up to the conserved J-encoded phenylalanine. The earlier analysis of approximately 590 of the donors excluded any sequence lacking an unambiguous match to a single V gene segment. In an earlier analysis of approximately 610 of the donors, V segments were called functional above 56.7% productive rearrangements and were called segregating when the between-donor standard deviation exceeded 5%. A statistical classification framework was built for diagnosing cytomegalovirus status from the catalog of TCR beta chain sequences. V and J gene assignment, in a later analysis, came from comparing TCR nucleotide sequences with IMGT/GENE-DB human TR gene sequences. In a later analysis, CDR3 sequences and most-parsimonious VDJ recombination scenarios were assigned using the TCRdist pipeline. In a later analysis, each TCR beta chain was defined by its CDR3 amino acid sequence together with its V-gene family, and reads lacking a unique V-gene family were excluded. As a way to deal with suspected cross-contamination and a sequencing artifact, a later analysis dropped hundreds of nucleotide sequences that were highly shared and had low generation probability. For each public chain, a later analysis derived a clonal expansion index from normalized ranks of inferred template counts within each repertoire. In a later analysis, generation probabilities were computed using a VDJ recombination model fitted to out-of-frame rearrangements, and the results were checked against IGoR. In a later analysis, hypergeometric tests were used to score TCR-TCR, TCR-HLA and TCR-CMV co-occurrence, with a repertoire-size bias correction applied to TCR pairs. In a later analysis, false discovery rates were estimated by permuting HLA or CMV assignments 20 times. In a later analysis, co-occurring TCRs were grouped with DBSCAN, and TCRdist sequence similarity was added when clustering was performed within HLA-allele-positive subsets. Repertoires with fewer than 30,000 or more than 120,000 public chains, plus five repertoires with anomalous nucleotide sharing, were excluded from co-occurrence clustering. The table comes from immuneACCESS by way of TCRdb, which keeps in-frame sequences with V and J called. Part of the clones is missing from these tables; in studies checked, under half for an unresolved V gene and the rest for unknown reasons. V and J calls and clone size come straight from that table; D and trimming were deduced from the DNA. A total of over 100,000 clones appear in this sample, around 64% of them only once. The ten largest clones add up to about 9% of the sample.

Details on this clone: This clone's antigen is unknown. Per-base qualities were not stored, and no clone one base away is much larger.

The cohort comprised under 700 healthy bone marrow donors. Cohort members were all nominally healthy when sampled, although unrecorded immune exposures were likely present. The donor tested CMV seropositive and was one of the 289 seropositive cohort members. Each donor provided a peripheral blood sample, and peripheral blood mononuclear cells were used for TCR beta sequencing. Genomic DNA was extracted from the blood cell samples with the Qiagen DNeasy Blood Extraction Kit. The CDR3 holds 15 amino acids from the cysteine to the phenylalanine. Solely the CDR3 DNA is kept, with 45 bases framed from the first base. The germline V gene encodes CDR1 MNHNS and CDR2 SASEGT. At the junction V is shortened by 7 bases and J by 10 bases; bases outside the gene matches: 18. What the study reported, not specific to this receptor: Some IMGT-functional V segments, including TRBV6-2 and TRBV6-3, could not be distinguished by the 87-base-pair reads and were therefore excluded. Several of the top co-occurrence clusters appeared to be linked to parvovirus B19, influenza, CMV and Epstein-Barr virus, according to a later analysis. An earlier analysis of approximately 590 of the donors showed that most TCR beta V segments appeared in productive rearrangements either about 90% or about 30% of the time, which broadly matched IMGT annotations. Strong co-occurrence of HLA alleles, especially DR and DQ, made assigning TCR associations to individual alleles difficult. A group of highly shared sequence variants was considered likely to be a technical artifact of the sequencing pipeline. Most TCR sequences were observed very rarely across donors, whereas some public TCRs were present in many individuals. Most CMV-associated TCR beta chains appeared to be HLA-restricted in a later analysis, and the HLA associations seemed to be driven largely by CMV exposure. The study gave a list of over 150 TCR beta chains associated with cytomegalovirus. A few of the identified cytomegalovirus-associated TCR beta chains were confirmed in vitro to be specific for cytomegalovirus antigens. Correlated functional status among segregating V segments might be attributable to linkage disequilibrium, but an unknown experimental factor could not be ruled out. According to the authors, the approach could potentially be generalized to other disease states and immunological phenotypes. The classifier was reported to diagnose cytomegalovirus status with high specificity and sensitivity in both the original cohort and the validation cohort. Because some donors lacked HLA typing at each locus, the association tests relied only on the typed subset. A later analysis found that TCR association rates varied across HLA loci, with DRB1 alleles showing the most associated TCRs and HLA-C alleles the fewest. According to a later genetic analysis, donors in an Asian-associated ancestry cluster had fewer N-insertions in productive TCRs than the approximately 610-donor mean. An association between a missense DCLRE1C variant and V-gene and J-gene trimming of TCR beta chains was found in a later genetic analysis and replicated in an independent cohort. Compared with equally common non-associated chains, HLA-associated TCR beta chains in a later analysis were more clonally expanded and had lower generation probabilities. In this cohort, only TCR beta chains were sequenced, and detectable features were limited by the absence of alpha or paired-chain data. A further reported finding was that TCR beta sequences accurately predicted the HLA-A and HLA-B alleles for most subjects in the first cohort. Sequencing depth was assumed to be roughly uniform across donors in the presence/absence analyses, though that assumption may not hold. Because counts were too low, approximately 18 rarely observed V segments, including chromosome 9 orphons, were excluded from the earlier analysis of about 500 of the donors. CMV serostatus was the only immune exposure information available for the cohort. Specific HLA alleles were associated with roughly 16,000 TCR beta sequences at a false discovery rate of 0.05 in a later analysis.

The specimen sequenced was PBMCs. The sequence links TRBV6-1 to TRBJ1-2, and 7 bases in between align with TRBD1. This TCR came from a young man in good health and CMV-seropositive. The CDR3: CASTPPIMTGSNYTF. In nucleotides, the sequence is TGTGCCAGCACCCCCCCGATCATGACAGGGAGTAACTACACCTTC.